Listed here is a single T cell receptor beta chain. This record belongs to a study of Ad26.COV2.S vaccination and SARS-CoV-2 variants. Repertoires were generated with immunoSEQ multiplex PCR, while TCRdb's copy carries only in-frame clones and drops some. The sample includes around 370,000 clones, around 92% of them seen just once. The CDR3 contains 18 residues. Between the trimmed V and J ends, which lost 3 bases and 3 bases, there was a span of 23 bases. Germline CDR1 is MNHEY and CDR2 is SMNVEV (reference sequence). The starting material was peripheral blood, obtained after recovery from COVID-19. This receptor was obtained from a human donor who had recovered from COVID-19. This chain connects TRBV27 to TRBJ1-1; a weak D match, TRBD1 (5 bases). The CDR3 DNA sequence: TGTGCCAGCAGTTTCACTGCGGGACGGGATATGAGGGACACTGAAGCTTTCTTT. It encodes CASSFTAGRDMRDTEAFF.